The entry below gives a single TCR beta chain sequence along with its context. Its specific antigen is unknown. Base qualities are not at hand, and no much larger clone is one base apart. TCRbeta CDR3 regions were amplified from genomic DNA by means of the immunoSEQ Assay, a bias-controlled multiplex PCR. On the study's bioinformatics: The number of nucleated cells in each sample was estimated from the amplification of reference gene primers within the assay. Sequence reads were collapsed and filtered to measure the absolute abundance of every unique TCRbeta CDR3 rearrangement. For each sample, productive Simpson clonality was calculated as the square root of Simpson's diversity index over productive rearrangements. This is the immuneACCESS table as TCRdb keeps it, with only in-frame sequences that have V and J called. A part of the clones is gone; compared with another copy, unresolved V genes explain less than half, and the rest is unexplained. That table gives V, J and clone size, and the DNA gave D and trimming. This sample comprises under 500,000 clones, about 85% of them detected only once. Jointly, the top ten make up nearly 2% of the sample.

The sample is drawn from a study of blood T cell repertoires in COVID-19 (dated by TCRdb to 2020 to 2022). For context, the study as a whole: Collaborator samples came from the United States, Italy and Spain and covered acute and convalescent phases of COVID-19. The prospective study material was composed of cDNA or gDNA derived from T cells, B-cell-depleted T cells, or PBMCs. The dataset comprised deeply sampled blood TCRbeta repertoires from subjects exposed to, actively infected with, or recovered from COVID-19. A freely available public database, intended as a resource for researchers studying the immune response to SARS-CoV-2, is where the repertoires were released. The samples were drawn from the first 160 participants of the ongoing ImmuneRACE study and from more than 1,000 subjects provided by 6 global collaborators. Sample metadata almost always included a de-identified subject ID, COVID-19 status, age in years and sex. Where available, HLA class I and class II types were taken from metadata supplied by the sample provider and were not determined by assay-based typing. Broader findings and caveats from the paper: The quantity of clinical and demographic metadata differed by source and by participant and was supplied without curation.

Trimming takes 5 bases off V and 5 bases off J; junction bases not matched to a gene: 6. The CDR3 sequence holds 16 residues, the cysteine and phenylalanine included. Kept here is only the CDR3 DNA, which spans 48 bases and is read in frame from base 1. From the germline V gene (reference sequence), CDR1 is SGHAT and CDR2 is FQDESV. Enrolling through a virtual design, the prospective study's participants ranged in age from roughly 18 to 95 years and lived across more than 20 United States geographic areas. Cohort assignment in the prospective study relied on participant-reported clinical history from a screening survey and a study questionnaire. Each participant in the prospective study had whole blood, serum and a nasopharyngeal or oropharyngeal swab collected by mobile phlebotomists. Over an approximately 2-month period, participants in the prospective study had the option of providing additional blood draws and questionnaires. Before DNA extraction, blood samples from the prospective study were shipped at room temperature or frozen.

Recombination linked TRBV11-1 to TRBJ2-1, and 13 junction bases match TRBD2. The sequenced sample was PBMCs or T cells enriched from blood (not recorded which). The clonotype comes from a woman aged 18-30 years with acute COVID-19. CDR3 loop: CASSKQLAGGHNEQFF. The DNA sequence is given as TGTGCCAGCAGCAAGCAACTAGCGGGGGGGCACAATGAGCAGTTCTTC.